Presented here are 10 T cell receptor beta chains from one specimen sequenced in a study of cytomegalovirus exposure and HLA in healthy donors (TCRdb year 2017). Receptor libraries were prepared by the immunoSEQ multiplex PCR assay. For the multiplex PCR, a mixture combining 60 forward primers for TCR Vbeta segments and 13 reverse primers for TCR Jbeta segments was used. In its TCRdb copy, this immuneACCESS table keeps in-frame sequences only and misses some clones. Where compared with another copy, unresolved V genes explain less than half of these, and the others have no known cause. The sample table lists 100,000 or so clones, about 80% of them with a count of one. The top ten constitute 3.5% to 4.5% of the sample. The sample taken for sequencing was PBMCs. These receptors were obtained from a female donor in good health and CMV-seropositive.

The CDR3 DNA follows: TGTGCCAGCAGCTTGGGACAGGGGGCCTCCTACGAGCAGTACTTC. Its translation: CASSLGQGASYEQYF. The gene calls are TRBV13 and TRBJ2-7; 12 nucleotides align to TRBD1. The J segment lost 0 bases and the V segment lost 3 bases, leaving 0 bases of the junction unmatched. CDR1 and CDR2 (germline): PRHDT, FYEKMQ (reference sequence). This CDR3 has 15 amino acids.

The J gene is TRBJ1-1, the V gene TRBV10-1, with D tentatively TRBD1 (5 bases). Trimming cost V 2 bases and J 12 bases, with 16 bases left between them. The CDR3 is 13 amino acids. Germline assignment: CDR1 WNHNN and CDR2 SYGVQD (reference sequence). CDR3 amino acids: CASSEVEGTGSFF. CDR3 DNA: TGCGCCAGCAGTGAGGTGGAGGGGACCGGATCTTTCTTT.

V usage is TRBV7-6 and J usage is TRBJ2-3; TRBD2 aligns across 11 bases. Germline V lookup: CDR1 SGHVS, CDR2 FNYEAQ. CDR3 length: 14 amino acids. The J segment lost 5 bases and the V segment lost 4 bases, leaving 2 bases of the junction unmatched. The CDR3 coding sequence is TGTGCCAGCAGCTGGGGACTAGCGGTAGATACGCAGTATTTT. This sequence encodes CASSWGLAVDTQYF.

J is TRBJ1-1 and V is TRBV30; no clear D. From germline, CDR1 is GTSNPN and CDR2 SVGIG (reference sequence). The CDR3 length is 11 residues. Deletions cut 4 bases from V and 4 bases from J, with 7 bases between. CDR3 DNA: TGTGCCTGGATGCGTGGCACTGAAGCTTTCTTT. Translation: CAWMRGTEAFF.

This clone was seen just once. This chain uses TRBV5-4 with TRBJ1-1; a possible D gene is TRBD1 (5 bases). CDR1 is SGHNT, CDR2 YYREEE, per germline (reference sequence). CDR3 length: 13 residues. Trimming pared 2 bases from V and 3 bases from J, leaving 8 bases between. CDR3 in amino acids: CASSFKGDTEAFF. For the CDR3, the DNA is TGTGCCAGCAGCTTTAAAGGGGACACTGAAGCTTTCTTT.

V and J are TRBV2 and TRBJ2-5, with a tentative D call TRBD1 (6 bases). Gene TRBJ2-7 matches the end of the DNA better, so the J call may be wrong. The V gene's germline CDR1 is SNHLY and CDR2 FYNNEI. The CDR3 is 15 amino acids. CDR3 DNA: TGTGCCAGCCGAAGGGACACTTCTAAGGGGTACGAGCAGTACTTC. As protein: CASRRDTSKGYEQYF.

The chain uses TRBV19 and TRBJ1-5; D gene unclear. V was shortened by 3 bases and J by 3 bases, with 3 bases between the two germline ends. The CDR3 extends over 12 amino acids. Germline loops: CDR1 LNHDA, CDR2 SQIVND (reference sequence). The CDR3 reads CASSINNQPQHF. The CDR3 DNA reads TGTGCCAGTAGTATCAACAATCAGCCCCAGCATTTT.

J is TRBJ2-7 and V is TRBV6-5, with 8 bases that match TRBD2. This CDR3 contains 15 residues. With 4 bases clipped from V and 4 bases from J, the junction kept 9 bases outside the gene matches. Germline V CDR1 and CDR2: MNHEY, SVGAGI. CDR3 sequence (DNA): TGTGCCAGCAGTTTCGATGGGACTAGGAGTTACGAGCAGTACTTC. This encodes CASSFDGTRSYEQYF.

The genes are TRBV14 and TRBJ2-7; possible D gene TRBD1, 5 bases. The CDR3 consists of 13 residues. Germline lookup yields CDR1 SGHDN and CDR2 FVKESK. CDR3 nucleotides: TGTGCCAGCAGCCACGGAGCCAGGGCAGGGTTCAGGGTC. This encodes CASSHGARAGFRV.

The chain is built from TRBV30 and TRBJ2-7; possible D gene TRBD2, 5 bases. The CDR3 runs 12 residues. V lost 3 bases and J lost 4, with 10 bases in between. Germline-derived CDR1 and CDR2 are GTSNPN and SVGIG (reference sequence). CDR3: CAWSPRTYEQYF. The CDR3 DNA is TGTGCCTGGAGCCCAAGGACTTACGAGCAGTACTTC.